The 10 T cell receptor beta chains below were found in one sample sequenced in a study of blood T cell repertoires in COVID-19. TCRdb's copy holds only in-frame clones and misses some; the assay was immunoSEQ multiplex PCR. The table includes around 250,000 clones, approximately 88% detected once. The material sequenced was PBMCs or T cells enriched from blood (not recorded which). All receptors come from a woman aged 40 to 50 with acute COVID-19.

This chain uses TRBV2 with TRBJ1-2; 7 nucleotides agree with TRBD1. The germline V gene encodes CDR1 SNHLY and CDR2 FYNNEI. The CDR3 length is 13 residues. Trimming removed 5 bases from V and 4 bases from J; junction bases left unmatched: 4. CDR3 region: CASSFWDSYGYTF. The DNA of the CDR3 is TGTGCCAGCAGTTTCTGGGACAGCTATGGCTACACCTTC.

The rearrangement joins TRBV7-9 to TRBJ2-2; TRBD2 agrees at 9 bases. Germline CDR1 is SEHNR and CDR2 is FQNEAQ (reference sequence). J lost 4 bases, V lost 3 bases, and 3 bases had no gene match. This CDR3 comprises 15 residues. The CDR3 region has the DNA TGTGCCAGCAGCTTCAGCGGGAGGTCCACCGGGGAGCTGTTTTTT. As protein: CASSFSGRSTGELFF.

The CDR3 nucleotides are TGTGCCAGTAGTCCGACAGGGGTCGGGGAGCTGTTTTTT. Its protein product is CASSPTGVGELFF. This chain uses TRBV19 with TRBJ2-2; TRBD1 aligns across 8 bases. This CDR3 has 13 amino acids. V lost 5 bases, J lost 7 bases, and 3 bases stayed unmatched. Germline lookup yields CDR1 LNHDA and CDR2 SQIVND (reference sequence). The variable domain in full, with the rest retrieved from reference TRBV19 and TRBJ2-2, is DGGITQSPKYLFRKEGQNVTLSCEQNLNHDAMYWYRQDPGQGLRLIYYSQIVNDFQKGDIAEGYSVSREKKESFPLTVTSAQKNPTAFYLCASSPTGVGELFFGEGSRLTVL.

This clone was observed a handful of times. The gene calls are TRBV12-5 and TRBJ1-5; no firm D call. With 3 bases removed from V and 4 bases from J, the gap between germline ends came to 10 bases. This CDR3 is 14 amino acids long. CDR1 is LGHNT and CDR2 is FRNRAP in the germline V gene. The CDR3 region is CASGFGQNNQPQHF. The CDR3 nucleotides read TGTGCTAGTGGTTTTGGGCAGAATAATCAGCCCCAGCATTTT.

CDR3 sequence (DNA): TGTGCCTGGGGTGAAGCCAGGGGTTCCCCTAGCACAGATACGCAGTATTTT. This gives the protein CAWGEARGSPSTDTQYF. The rearrangement uses TRBV30 and TRBJ2-3; TRBD1 is a possible D gene (6 bases). CDR3 size: 17 residues. The germline V gene encodes CDR1 GTSNPN and CDR2 SVGIG (reference sequence). V was shortened by 5 bases and J by 0 bases, with 21 bases between the two germline ends.

The rearrangement joins TRBV28 to TRBJ1-4; D not certain. Germline CDR1 MDHEN, CDR2 SYDVKM. V was shortened by 3 bases and J by 7 bases, with 15 bases between the two germline ends. This CDR3 has 15 residues. The CDR3 loop reads CASSFMERPREKLFF. The CDR3 region has the DNA TGTGCCAGCAGTTTTATGGAGCGGCCTCGTGAAAAACTGTTTTTT.

The rearrangement joins TRBV5-1 to TRBJ1-2; 8 positions match TRBD1. Germline V gene lookup returns CDR1 SGHRS and CDR2 YFSETQ. Trimming at V came to 4 bases and at J to 4 bases, leaving 3 bases not matched to a gene. The CDR3 totals 13 residues. CDR3 residues: CASSQDRGYGYTF. CDR3 nucleotides: TGCGCCAGCAGCCAAGACAGGGGCTATGGCTACACCTTC. The complete variable domain, with remaining parts taken from reference TRBV5-1 and TRBJ1-2, reads KAGVTQTPRYLIKTRGQQVTLSCSPISGHRSVSWYQQTPGQGLQFLFEYFSETQRNKGNFPGRFSGRQFSNSRSEMNVSTLELGDSALYLCASSQDRGYGYTFGSGTRLTVV.

This chain joins TRBV2 and TRBJ1-5; 8 bases are a match to TRBD1. Germline CDR1 and CDR2: SNHLY and FYNNEI. Germline trimming cut 1 base from V and 0 bases from J; bases unmatched to any gene: 8. The CDR3 length is 18 residues. CDR3 in amino acids: CASSEGRTGKDSNQPQHF. CDR3 sequence (DNA): TGTGCCAGCAGTGAAGGGAGGACAGGGAAGGATAGCAATCAGCCCCAGCATTTT.

There are a few counts of this clone. The chain uses TRBV2 and TRBJ2-5; D is possibly TRBD2 (6 bases). Trimming took off 11 bases at V and 3 bases at J, with 16 bases between the two ends. This CDR3 is built from 13 residues. Germline V CDR1 and CDR2: SNHLY, FYNNEI. The CDR3 reads CAANTGAEETQYF. The DNA for the CDR3 is TGTGCCGCTAACACGGGAGCTGAAGAGACCCAGTACTTC.

V usage is TRBV18 and J usage is TRBJ1-2; D gene uncertain. Trimming shortened V by 0 bases and J by 2 bases, and 10 bases separated the two germline ends. Germline V CDR1 and CDR2: KGHSH, LQKENI. The CDR3 is 15 residues long. CDR3 coding DNA: TGTGCCAGCTCACCACCCCCAGGAACCAACTATGGCTACACCTTC. Protein sequence: CASSPPPGTNYGYTF.